The present entry profiles one T cell receptor beta chain with its context. The target antigen is unknown. V shed 7 bases and J 4 bases; nucleotides not matched to a gene: 3. This CDR3 region has 13 residues. CDR1 is MNHEY and CDR2 is SVGAGI in the germline V gene. The sample belongs to a study of T cell responses to AZD1222 COVID-19 vaccine. Measured with immunoSEQ multiplex PCR; TCRdb has only the in-frame clones, and not every one. The sample holds about 140,000 clones, approximately 93% seen once. Findings of the study overall: Dominant CD4 TCR responses targeted spike regions 160-218 and 743-854. Among the donors, most were white British and more were female, and clonal diversity was possibly underestimated. Unmutated regions of variants are reportedly targeted by nearly half of spike-specific TCRs.

This sample comprised peripheral blood, obtained on day 0 of MenACWY control vaccination. This TCR derives from an adult in good health. J is TRBJ1-4 and V is TRBV6-5, with 7 bases that match TRBD1. In DNA, the CDR3 is TGTGCCAGCAAGGGACAGAATAATGAAAAACTGTTTTTT. Protein product: CASKGQNNEKLFF.